The next 19 T cell receptor beta chains were all read from a single sample in a study of molecular identifiers for immune sequencing clone quantification. TCRdb reprocessed the PCR reads with MiXCR, giving one entry per CDR3 protein. The sample has approximately 630,000 distinct CDR3 sequences; roughly 23% are singletons. Source material: naive CD8+ T cells from blood, with Jurkat cell RNA spiked in. The subset was: FACS-sorted CD8+CD4-CCR7+CD45RA+ naive T cells. These receptors came from a human donor in good health. Some libraries in this study had Jurkat cell RNA spiked in.

Notes on this clonotype: It is likely a read error, because the conserved phenylalanine at the end of the CDR3 is missing. The DNA is omitted, as the CDR3 cannot be located on it reliably, and the CDR3 follows TCRdb's listing. J is TRBJ1-1 and V is TRBV4-3. The length of the CDR3 is 15 amino acids, counting both ends. CDR1 is LGHNA and CDR2 is YSLEER in the germline V gene. Here the CDR3 reads CASSQEGTARTEAII.

J is TRBJ1-1 and V is TRBV19; tentative D call: TRBD1 (5 bases). CDR1 LNHDA and CDR2 SQIVND come from the germline V gene (reference sequence). The V end was cut by 3 bases, the J end by 0 bases, with 11 bases between. The CDR3 spans 15 residues. CDR3 coding DNA: TGTGCCAGTAGTATCACAGGAGCTGTGAACACTGAAGCTTTCTTT. This gives the protein CASSITGAVNTEAFF.

In regard to this clonotype: A clone one base away is much larger, so this may be a read error. Here the CDR3 DNA reads TGTGCCAGCAGCTCAGGAAGTTGGCCTCTGGAGCAGTACTTC. This gives the protein CASSSGSWPLEQYF. This chain links TRBV11-1 with TRBJ2-7; D uncertain. The germline gives CDR1 SGHAT, CDR2 FQDESV (reference sequence). The CDR3 spans 14 residues. Trimming shortened V by 4 bases and J by 7 bases, and 17 bases separated the two germline ends. Complete variable domain (other parts from reference TRBV11-1 and TRBJ2-7): EAEVAQSPRYKITEKSQAVAFWCDPISGHATLYWYRQILGQGPELLVQFQDESVVDDSQLPKDRFSAERLKGVDSTLKIQPAELGDSAMYLCASSSGSWPLEQYFGPGTRLTVT.

With respect to this clonotype: Given a much more abundant clone one base away, this may be a read error. This chain joins TRBV11-2 and TRBJ2-7, with D tentatively TRBD1 (5 bases). The V gene lost 1 base and the J gene lost 6 bases, with 10 bases spanning the gap. Per the germline V gene, CDR1 is SGHAT and CDR2 is FQNNGV. There are 13 residues in the CDR3. The CDR3 DNA is TGTGCCAGCAGCTTAGGGGCAGGGCGCGAGCAGTACTTC. This sequence encodes CASSLGAGREQYF.

Worth noting for this clonotype: The junction departs from germline at one end; a sequencing error may be responsible. The gene calls are TRBV2 and TRBJ1-5; tentatively, D is TRBD1 (5 bases). The CDR3 has 15 amino acids. CDR1 is SNHLY and CDR2 is FYNNEI in the germline V gene. The CDR3 spells CVSSVRGYSNQPQHF. DNA for the CDR3: TGTGTCAGCAGTGTACGGGGGTATAGCAATCAGCCCCAGCATTTT. The full variable domain, completed using reference TRBV2 and TRBJ1-5, is EPEVTQTPSHQVTQMGQEVILRCVPISNHLYFYWYRQILGQKVEFLVSFYNNEISEKSEIFDDQFSVERPDGSNFTLKIRSTKLEDSAMYFCVSSVRGYSNQPQHFGDGTRLSIL.

This clonotype was seen more than once but under ten times. V and J are TRBV20-1 and TRBJ2-3; D may be TRBD1 (7 bases). Germline values: CDR1 DFQATT, CDR2 SNEGSKA (reference sequence). Trimming stripped 0 bases from V and 0 bases from J, with 19 bases between. This CDR3 has 18 amino acids. CDR3 nucleotides: TGCAGTGCTAGAGATCGCAGGGGGAGGCCAACGAGCACAGATACGCAGTATTTT. This encodes CSARDRRGRPTSTDTQYF.

The table lists this clonotype with a few counts. This chain uses TRBV12-3 or TRBV12-4 with TRBJ1-4, with no clear D. CDR3 length: 13 residues. V was pared by 6 bases and J by 8 bases, with 13 bases between. The CDR3 region is CASRAGVDEKLFF. CDR3 bases: TGTGCCAGCAGGGCGGGAGTTGACGAAAAACTGTTTTTT.

The V call is TRBV4-1, the J call TRBJ2-7; 9 bases agree with TRBD1. There are 14 residues in the CDR3. CDR1 is MGHRA, CDR2 YSYEKL, per germline. Germline trimming cut 4 bases from V and 5 bases from J; bases unmatched to any gene: 6. The CDR3 loop reads CASSPGTGSHEQYF. As DNA, the CDR3 is TGCGCCAGCAGCCCCGGGACAGGGTCCCACGAGCAGTACTTC.

This clonotype has more than one count but fewer than ten. V is TRBV6-5 and J is TRBJ1-5, with D perhaps TRBD1 (5 bases). The CDR3 consists of 13 residues. V shed 4 bases and J shed 8 bases, with 12 bases lying between them. Germline V lookup: CDR1 MNHEY, CDR2 SVGAGI. CDR3 nucleotides: TGTGCCAGCAGTTTGGACTGGGGGGAGCCCCAGCATTTT. Translated, it gives CASSLDWGEPQHF.

This clonotype has a count of ten or more. The rearrangement joins TRBV4-3 to TRBJ1-2, with 9 bases fitting TRBD1. Germline-derived CDR1 and CDR2 are LGHNA and YSLEER. The trim removed 0 bases at V and 3 bases at J, leaving 5 bases unmatched. This CDR3 is 16 amino acids long. In nucleotides, the CDR3 is TGCGCCAGCAGCCAAGATTGGGGACAGGGATACTATGGCTACACCTTC. It yields the protein CASSQDWGQGYYGYTF.

This clonotype was observed a handful of times. The rearrangement joins TRBV27 to TRBJ2-7; no clear D. V was shortened by 3 bases and J by 6 bases, with 9 bases between the two germline ends. CDR1 MNHEY and CDR2 SMNVEV come from the germline V gene (reference sequence). This CDR3 has 12 residues. CDR3 DNA: TGTGCCAGCAGTTTTCTTGGACGCGAGCAGTACTTC. Translation gives CASSFLGREQYF.

Only one count was recorded for this clonotype. Given a much more abundant clone one base away, this may be a read error. The chain is built from TRBV20-1 and TRBJ2-7, with D perhaps matching TRBD2 (5 bases). The CDR3 totals 12 residues. CDR1 and CDR2 from the germline V gene are DFQATT and SNEGSKA (reference sequence). The CDR3 protein is CSARGIDYKQYF. The CDR3 DNA reads as TGCAGTGCTAGAGGGATTGACTACAAGCAGTACTTC.

At least ten counts were recorded for this clonotype. The gene calls are TRBV7-9 and TRBJ2-1; 10 bases match TRBD2. The ends lost 4 bases at V and 4 bases at J; junction bases unmatched: 10. The CDR3 is made up of 17 amino acids. Germline V gives CDR1 SEHNR, CDR2 FQNEAQ (reference sequence). CDR3 in DNA: TGTGCCAGCAGCTCGCCCCTAGCGGGAGCTGAGTACAATGAGCAGTTCTTC. It codes for CASSSPLAGAEYNEQFF.

This clonotype was counted at least ten times. This chain joins TRBV27 and TRBJ2-7, with D unresolved. Germline V lookup: CDR1 MNHEY, CDR2 SMNVEV (reference sequence). Deletions cut 4 bases from V and 7 bases from J, with 17 bases between. This CDR3 contains 14 residues. The CDR3 reads CASSSLTGPGEQYF. The CDR3 region has the DNA TGTGCCAGCAGTTCGCTTACTGGTCCTGGGGAGCAGTACTTC.

This clonotype was seen at least ten times. This chain connects TRBV7-2 to TRBJ2-7; D ambiguous. This CDR3 region has 17 residues. Trimming took 3 bases from V and 0 from J, leaving 18 bases between them. CDR1 and CDR2 (germline): SGHTA, FQGNSA. DNA for the CDR3: TGTGCCAGCAGCTTTTATCATGTGCCCAGGAACTCCTACGAGCAGTACTTC. This sequence encodes CASSFYHVPRNSYEQYF.

The chain recombines TRBV30 with TRBJ2-7; D ambiguous. The ends were cut back, 0 bases at V and 5 bases at J, with 8 bases in the middle. CDR1 is GTSNPN and CDR2 is SVGIG in the germline V gene (reference sequence). CDR3 size: 12 residues. CDR3 sequence reads: CAWSVWGDEQYF. For the CDR3, the DNA is TGTGCCTGGAGTGTATGGGGTGACGAGCAGTACTTC.

At least ten counts were recorded for this clonotype. V gene TRBV2 combines with J gene TRBJ2-2, with 8 bases lining up with TRBD1. Looked up from germline, CDR1 is SNHLY and CDR2 is FYNNEI. The CDR3 loop spans 17 amino acids. Unmatched junction bases numbered 13, after V lost 4 bases and J lost 6 bases. The CDR3 spells CASSGTRGQAGPGELFF. The CDR3, as DNA: TGTGCCAGCAGTGGAACCCGGGGACAGGCCGGACCCGGGGAGCTGTTTTTT.

With respect to this clonotype: Compared with germline, one end of the junction differs, possibly owing to a read error. The chain is built from TRBV6-6 and TRBJ2-7, with D perhaps matching TRBD1 (6 bases). The CDR3 totals 11 residues. Germline V gene lookup returns CDR1 MNHNY and CDR2 SVGAGI (reference sequence). The CDR3 DNA sequence: TGTGCCAGCTTGGGGGCGGGCAGTTTACACTTC. Its translation is CASLGAGSLHF.

Regarding this clonotype: This sequence may be a read error, since a much larger clone differs from it by one base. V is TRBV20-1 and J is TRBJ1-1; D is possibly TRBD1 (5 bases). The CDR3 runs 14 residues. The V end was cut by 3 bases, the J end by 0 bases, with 11 bases between. Germline CDR1 is DFQATT and CDR2 is SNEGSKA (reference sequence). The CDR3 region is CSASATAMNTEAFF. The CDR3 DNA is TGCAGTGCTAGCGCGACAGCCATGAACACTGAAGCTTTCTTT.